This T cell receptor (beta chain) was obtained from a study of early T cells in non-severe SARS-CoV-2 infection. In TCRdb, the 5' RACE reads were re-called with MiXCR into one record per CDR3 protein. The table includes 90,000 to 130,000 distinct CDR3 sequences, around an eighth detected once. This sequence originates from an adult who was a healthcare worker with PCR-confirmed SARS-CoV-2 infection or an uninfected control (not recorded which). Sequenced sample: whole blood.

CDR3 DNA: TGCAGCGTTGAAGGGGAAGCCTACAATGAGCAGTTCTTC. As protein: CSVEGEAYNEQFF. This chain joins TRBV29-1 and TRBJ2-1, with unresolved D. Germline V gene sequence: CDR1 SQVTM, CDR2 ANQGSEA. The V end was cut by 1 base, the J end by 2 bases, with 6 bases between. The CDR3 runs to 13 residues.